A single sample is the source of the 22 T cell receptor beta chains below, sequenced in a study of T cells in Graves' hyperthyroidism and ophthalmopathy. Amplified TCR beta CDR3 regions came from RNA transcripts. The TCR CDR3 was amplified in a first-round RT-PCR using the HTBI primer set. Each CDR3 protein gets one entry after TCRdb re-called the multiplex PCR reads with MiXCR. The table records some 550,000 distinct CDR3 sequences, more than 15% of them present only once. The material sequenced was blood. The receptor set was obtained from a woman between 40 and 50 years old with Graves' ophthalmopathy.

This clonotype has at least ten counts. The V and J genes are TRBV2 and TRBJ1-2; the D gene is possibly TRBD1 (6 bases). The germline V gene has CDR1 SNHLY and CDR2 FYNNEI. Trimming took 6 bases from V and 7 from J, leaving 24 bases between them. The CDR3 loop spans 16 amino acids. CDR3: CASREFGGGARRGYTF. CDR3 coding DNA: TGTGCCAGCAGGGAATTTGGAGGGGGGGCGCGACGTGGCTACACCTTC.

This clonotype was detected only once. Being one base from a much bigger clone, this may be a read error. This rearrangement joins TRBV9 to TRBJ1-6; no firm D call. CDR3 length: 16 residues. Germline lookup yields CDR1 SGDLS and CDR2 YYNGEE. V shed 4 bases and J shed 0 bases, with 11 bases lying between them. Here the CDR3 reads CASSPSHSSYNSPLHF. CDR3 in DNA: TGTGCCAGCAGCCCGAGTCACAGCTCCTATAATTCACCCCTCCACTTT.

In this sample, this clonotype turned up many times. V and J are TRBV2 and TRBJ1-4; D gene ambiguous. The CDR3 consists of 13 residues. Germline V lookup: CDR1 SNHLY, CDR2 FYNNEI. The V end was cut by 8 bases, the J end by 1 base, with 8 bases between. For the CDR3, the DNA is TGTGCCAGCCGTCGGGAAACTAATGAAAAACTGTTTTTT. This translates into CASRRETNEKLFF.

This clonotype was seen ten or more times. The chain has TRBV3-1 and TRBJ2-7; the match to TRBD2 covers 7 bases. The CDR3 totals 14 residues. Germline loops: CDR1 LGHDT, CDR2 YNNKEL (reference sequence). The V and J ends lost 4 bases and 6 bases, in that order; junction bases with no gene match: 9. For the CDR3, the DNA is TGTGCCAGCAGCCTTCGGACTAGTAGTGTCGAGCAGTACTTC. Translating it yields CASSLRTSSVEQYF.

This clonotype has only a few counts. V usage is TRBV19 and J usage is TRBJ2-2; 12 nucleotides line up with TRBD2. With 10 bases clipped from V and 4 bases from J, the junction kept 25 bases outside the gene matches. This CDR3 has 21 residues. The germline V gene encodes CDR1 LNHDA and CDR2 SQIVND (reference sequence). The CDR3 coding sequence is TGTGCCACCTCACTCGAAACACACTGGGCTAGCGGGAGGGGTCGCACCGGGGAGCTGTTTTTT. The encoded protein is CATSLETHWASGRGRTGELFF.

This clonotype came up many times. The V and J genes are TRBV7-9 and TRBJ2-7; D may be TRBD2 (6 bases). V lost 3 bases and J lost 2, with 17 bases in between. The CDR3 runs 16 residues. Germline V lookup: CDR1 SEHNR, CDR2 FQNEAQ (reference sequence). CDR3 DNA sequence: TGTGCCAGCAGCTTCCCCCCCGGGACTTCCACCTACGAGCAGTACTTC. Its translation is CASSFPPGTSTYEQYF.

V usage is TRBV29-1 and J usage is TRBJ2-3; D tentatively reads TRBD1 or TRBD2 (6 bases each). The germline gives CDR1 SQVTM, CDR2 ANQGSEA. V was trimmed by 3 bases and J by 1 base, leaving 8 bases between them. The CDR3 has 13 amino acids. The CDR3 nucleotides are TGCAGCGTTGAGAGGGGGGGCACAGATACGCAGTATTTT. Amino acids: CSVERGGTDTQYF.

The chain uses TRBV13 and TRBJ2-1; 8 bases match TRBD2. Germline-derived CDR1 and CDR2 are PRHDT and FYEKMQ (reference sequence). The CDR3 has 15 amino acids. J lost 9 bases, V lost 5 bases, and 12 bases had no gene match. The chain's CDR3 is CASSPPREGVGEQFF. CDR3 bases: TGTGCCAGCAGCCCCCCCCGGGAGGGCGTGGGTGAGCAGTTCTTC.

There are many counts of this clonotype. V usage is TRBV2 and J usage is TRBJ1-5; TRBD1 is a possible D gene (5 bases). V gave up 6 bases and J gave up 0 bases, with 12 bases separating them. The germline CDR1 and CDR2 sequences are SNHLY and FYNNEI. The CDR3 totals 15 residues. Here the CDR3 DNA reads TGTGCCAGCAGCGGCGAGGGACGTAGCAATCAGCCCCAGCATTTT. As protein: CASSGEGRSNQPQHF.

This clonotype turned up a few times. V gene TRBV28 combines with J gene TRBJ2-1, with 8 bases that match TRBD1. CDR1 is MDHEN and CDR2 is SYDVKM in the germline V gene. The CDR3 sequence is 14 residues long. V dropped 8 bases and J dropped 7; count of bases not matched to a gene: 10. The CDR3 loop reads CASRAGGARNEQFF. CDR3 DNA sequence: TGTGCCAGCCGGGCAGGGGGCGCGAGAAATGAGCAGTTCTTC.

This chain uses TRBV6-1 with TRBJ1-4, with D possibly being TRBD1 (5 bases). CDR1 is MNHNS, CDR2 SASEGT, per germline. The CDR3 is 15 amino acids. Trimming stripped 2 bases from V and 2 bases from J, with 9 bases between. CDR3 sequence reads: CASSESWDTNEKLFF. The DNA for the CDR3 is TGTGCCAGCAGTGAAAGCTGGGACACTAATGAAAAACTGTTTTTT.

Many counts were recorded for this clonotype. This chain connects TRBV28 to TRBJ2-5; D gene unclear. The germline V and J ends were trimmed by 5 bases and 1 base, with 14 bases remaining between them. The CDR3 spans 15 residues. Germline values: CDR1 MDHEN, CDR2 SYDVKM. The CDR3 sequence: CASSTAIGSQETQYF. In nucleotides, the CDR3 is TGTGCCAGCAGTACGGCCATCGGCAGCCAAGAGACCCAGTACTTC.

This clonotype occurred many times. The V call is TRBV2, the J call TRBJ2-3; D call uncertain. Trimming removed 6 bases from V and 0 bases from J, with 10 bases in between. The CDR3 runs to 14 residues. Germline CDR1 and CDR2: SNHLY and FYNNEI. CDR3 region: CASRASSSTDTQYF. CDR3 DNA: TGTGCCAGCAGAGCTTCCTCAAGCACAGATACGCAGTATTTT. The entire variable domain, with the rest obtained from reference TRBV2 and TRBJ2-3, is as follows: EPEVTQTPSHQVTQMGQEVILRCVPISNHLYFYWYRQILGQKVEFLVSFYNNEISEKSEIFDDQFSVERPDGSNFTLKIRSTKLEDSAMYFCASRASSSTDTQYFGPGTRLTVL.

This clonotype came up many times. The rearrangement uses TRBV29-1 and TRBJ2-1, with TRBD2 matching 8 bases. Trimming at V came to 6 bases and at J to 8 bases, leaving 9 bases not matched to a gene. Germline CDR1 SQVTM, CDR2 ANQGSEA. The CDR3 has 13 amino acids. CDR3 loop: CSVLPGGAHEQFF. The DNA for the CDR3 is TGCAGCGTCCTCCCCGGGGGGGCGCATGAGCAGTTCTTC.

This clonotype was seen more than once but under ten times. This chain links TRBV25-1 with TRBJ2-5; TRBD1 aligns across 11 bases. CDR1 and CDR2 (germline): MGHDK, SYGVNS. V was clipped by 1 base and J by 1 base; unmatched bases: 2. The length of the CDR3 is 16 residues. CDR3 coding DNA: TGTGCCAGCAGTGAATTAGGGACAGGGGGCCAAGAGACCCAGTACTTC. This gives the protein CASSELGTGGQETQYF.

This clonotype was seen a few times. CDR3 region: CASSPPRGEYNEQFF. In DNA form, the CDR3 reads TGTGCCAGCTCACCACCCCGGGGGGAATACAATGAGCAGTTCTTC. The V gene is TRBV18, the J gene TRBJ2-1; TRBD2 agrees at 7 bases. The CDR3 totals 15 residues. J lost 4 bases, V lost 0 bases, and 3 bases had no gene match. Germline V gives CDR1 KGHSH, CDR2 LQKENI. The full variable domain, completed using reference TRBV18 and TRBJ2-1, is NAGVMQNPRHLVRRRGQEARLRCSPMKGHSHVYWYRQLPEEGLKFMVYLQKENIIDESGMPKERFSAEFPKEGPSILRIQQVVRGDSAAYFCASSPPRGEYNEQFFGPGTRLTVL.

The chain links TRBV18 to TRBJ2-1; a possible D gene is TRBD1 (6 bases). The CDR3 length is 16 residues. Germline CDR1 is KGHSH and CDR2 is LQKENI. The V and J ends lost 3 bases and 5 bases respectively, with 17 bases between them. The CDR3 DNA follows: TGTGCCAGCTCACCTCCAGGGGTCGTATCGAACAATGAGCAGTTCTTC. Translated, it gives CASSPPGVVSNNEQFF.

Many counts were recorded for this clonotype. This chain uses TRBV18 with TRBJ2-5; 10 bases match TRBD1. Germline loops: CDR1 KGHSH, CDR2 LQKENI. The CDR3 has 15 residues. J gave up 4 bases and V 3 bases, and 5 bases lay outside the gene matches. CDR3 sequence (DNA): TGTGCCAGCTCACCGTCGACAGGGGGCGGAGAGACCCAGTACTTC. It yields the protein CASSPSTGGGETQYF.

The chain carries TRBV7-8 and TRBJ2-6; D tentatively reads TRBD1 or TRBD2 (5 bases each). Trimming pared 0 bases from V and 4 bases from J, leaving 13 bases between. The CDR3 spans 17 residues. Germline V gene lookup returns CDR1 SGHVS and CDR2 FQNEAQ. The CDR3 DNA sequence: TGTGCCAGCAGCTTAGCTGGGGGAGCGTTGGGGGCCAACGTCCTGACTTTC. This encodes CASSLAGGALGANVLTF. Looking up the rest from reference TRBV7-8 and TRBJ2-6 gives the full variable domain: GAGVSQSPRYKVAKRGQDVALRCDPISGHVSLFWYQQALGQGPEFLTYFQNEAQLDKSGLPSDRFFAERPEGSVSTLKIQRTQQEDSAVYLCASSLAGGALGANVLTFGAGSRLTVL.

This clonotype was counted many times. This sequence joins TRBV2 and TRBJ2-2; either TRBD1 or TRBD2 may fit D (6 bases each). The CDR3 has 14 amino acids. V lost 4 bases to trimming and J lost 2 bases, with 8 bases between them. CDR1 is SNHLY and CDR2 is FYNNEI in the germline V gene. In DNA form, the CDR3 reads TGTGCCAGCAGTGGCGGGACAAACACCGGGGAGCTGTTTTTT. Amino acids: CASSGGTNTGELFF.

This clonotype was seen at least ten times. The rearrangement uses TRBV29-1 and TRBJ1-1; no clear D gene. Germline CDR1 and CDR2: SQVTM and ANQGSEA. V was trimmed by 5 bases and J by 1 base, leaving 11 bases between them. The CDR3 has 13 residues. This CDR3 reads CSVLGRANTEAFF. The CDR3 DNA sequence: TGCAGCGTTCTGGGCCGGGCGAACACTGAAGCTTTCTTT.

This clonotype has at least ten counts. J is TRBJ2-3 and V is TRBV2, with a weak D call TRBD1 (6 bases). CDR3 size: 13 residues. V was cut by 6 bases and J by 2 bases, with 9 bases left in between. Germline loops: CDR1 SNHLY, CDR2 FYNNEI. For the CDR3, the DNA is TGTGCCAGCAGGCCAGGGGCCACAGATACGCAGTATTTT. It codes for CASRPGATDTQYF. The entire variable domain, with the rest obtained from reference TRBV2 and TRBJ2-3, is as follows: EPEVTQTPSHQVTQMGQEVILRCVPISNHLYFYWYRQILGQKVEFLVSFYNNEISEKSEIFDDQFSVERPDGSNFTLKIRSTKLEDSAMYFCASRPGATDTQYFGPGTRLTVL.